The 25 T cell receptor beta chains given below trace back to one sample, sequenced in a study of T cell changes during pregnancy in multiple sclerosis. Data came from immunoSEQ multiplex PCR; TCRdb stores just in-frame clones and leaves some out. Of about 120,000 clones in the sample, 93% were seen once. The sequencing here drew on peripheral blood, taken before pregnancy. All receptors come from a female donor with multiple sclerosis, enrolled in a pregnancy study.

V and J are TRBV19 and TRBJ2-3; D uncertain. Germline V CDR1 and CDR2: LNHDA, SQIVND (reference sequence). V lost 3 bases and J lost 5, with 3 bases in between. The CDR3 runs to 11 residues. The CDR3 reads CASSILDTQYF. DNA of the CDR3: TGTGCCAGTAGTATCTTAGATACGCAGTATTTT. Full variable domain (outside the CDR3, taken from reference TRBV19 and TRBJ2-3): DGGITQSPKYLFRKEGQNVTLSCEQNLNHDAMYWYRQDPGQGLRLIYYSQIVNDFQKGDIAEGYSVSREKKESFPLTVTSAQKNPTAFYLCASSILDTQYFGPGTRLTVL.

This chain uses TRBV15 with TRBJ2-7, with D possibly being TRBD2 (5 bases). V was trimmed by 0 bases and J by 2 bases, leaving 17 bases between them. The germline V gene has CDR1 LNHNV and CDR2 YYDKDF (reference sequence). The CDR3 has 17 amino acids. The chain's CDR3 is CATSREPFVGSAYEQYF. The CDR3 nucleotides read TGTGCCACCAGCAGAGAACCTTTTGTAGGGAGCGCCTACGAGCAGTACTTC.

The chain links TRBV15 to TRBJ1-5; possible D gene TRBD1, 5 bases. This CDR3 is 13 amino acids long. V lost 0 bases to trimming and J lost 10 bases, with 10 bases between them. The germline V gene encodes CDR1 LNHNV and CDR2 YYDKDF (reference sequence). As DNA, the CDR3 is TGTGCCACCAGCAGAGATTGGGGCCAACCCCAGCATTTT. Protein sequence: CATSRDWGQPQHF.

The gene calls are TRBV9 and TRBJ2-7; 7 bases line up with TRBD1. The V segment lost 3 bases and the J segment 0 bases; nucleotides outside the gene matches: 3. Germline CDR1 SGDLS, CDR2 YYNGEE. The CDR3 runs 14 residues. The CDR3, as DNA: TGTGCCAGCAGCGCCCGGGACAGCTCCTACGAGCAGTACTTC. It yields the protein CASSARDSSYEQYF. Filled out from reference TRBV9 and TRBJ2-7, the complete variable domain reads DSGVTQTPKHLITATGQRVTLRCSPRSGDLSVYWYQQSLDQGLQFLIQYYNGEERAKGNILERFSAQQFPDLHSELNLSSLELGDSALYFCASSARDSSYEQYFGPGTRLTVT.

This chain uses TRBV7-3 with TRBJ1-3; 9 bases agree with TRBD1. V lost 0 bases to trimming and J lost 0 bases; unmatched junction nucleotides: 3. The germline gives CDR1 SGHTA, CDR2 FQGTGA. The length of the CDR3 is 17 residues. CDR3 amino acids: CASSLTGQGHSGNTIYF. The CDR3 DNA is TGTGCCAGCAGCTTAACGGGACAGGGACACTCTGGAAACACCATATATTTT.

The rearrangement joins TRBV7-3 to TRBJ2-2; weak D call: TRBD2 (5 bases). Trimming removed 5 bases at V and 4 bases at J, with 11 bases between. The CDR3 consists of 14 residues. Germline V lookup: CDR1 SGHTA, CDR2 FQGTGA. CDR3 protein: CASSPSTSTGELFF. The CDR3 nucleotides are TGTGCCAGCAGCCCCTCCACTAGCACCGGGGAGCTGTTTTTT.

The chain recombines TRBV18 with TRBJ2-1, with D tentatively TRBD2 (5 bases). CDR1 KGHSH and CDR2 LQKENI come from the germline V gene. With 6 bases removed from V and 0 bases from J, the gap between germline ends came to 12 bases. CDR3 length equals 15 residues. The CDR3 protein is CASSLDYSSYNEQFF. In nucleotides, the CDR3 is TGTGCCAGCTCTCTTGACTACAGCTCCTACAATGAGCAGTTCTTC.

The CDR3 here is CASSPLQAVPPGENEKLFF. CDR3 sequence (DNA): TGTGCCAGCAGCCCGTTACAAGCGGTCCCGCCGGGGGAAAATGAAAAACTGTTTTTT. The chain employs TRBV7-9 and TRBJ1-4; the D gene is possibly TRBD1 (5 bases). Germline V gene sequence: CDR1 SEHNR, CDR2 FQNEAQ (reference sequence). This CDR3 has 19 amino acids. V was cut by 5 bases and J by 5 bases, with 27 bases left in between.

The chain links TRBV5-1 to TRBJ2-3; 7 bases align to TRBD1. Germline V lookup: CDR1 SGHRS, CDR2 YFSETQ. The CDR3 length is 15 residues. Trimming cost V 4 bases and J 2 bases; bases outside gene matches: 7. CDR3 DNA sequence: TGCGCCAGCAGCACGTTACAGGGGTACACAGATACGCAGTATTTT. This sequence encodes CASSTLQGYTDTQYF.

The genes are TRBV6-6 and TRBJ1-2; a weak D match, TRBD1 (6 bases). CDR3 size: 12 residues. With 4 bases removed from V and 4 bases from J, the gap between germline ends came to 7 bases. The germline V gene has CDR1 MNHNY and CDR2 SVGAGI (reference sequence). DNA of the CDR3: TGTGCCAGCAGTTGGGGGCTCTATGGCTACACCTTC. Translation gives CASSWGLYGYTF.

This rearrangement joins TRBV13 to TRBJ2-1; a weak D match, TRBD2 (7 bases). Germline assignment: CDR1 PRHDT and CDR2 FYEKMQ (reference sequence). V dropped 3 bases and J dropped 8 bases, with 14 bases sitting between them. The CDR3 sequence is 14 residues long. The CDR3 nucleotides read TGTGCCAGCAGCTTCCTCCGGGGGGCGGATGAGCAGTTCTTC. Protein: CASSFLRGADEQFF.

This sequence joins TRBV5-4 and TRBJ1-5; tentative D call: TRBD1 (5 bases). The CDR3 has 13 amino acids. V dropped 5 bases and J dropped 10 bases, with 16 bases sitting between them. Germline CDR1 is SGHNT and CDR2 is YYREEE (reference sequence). CDR3 nucleotide sequence: TGTGCCAGCAGTCGCACCGGGACTGAACCCCAGCATTTT. It yields the protein CASSRTGTEPQHF.

The V gene is TRBV10-1, the J gene TRBJ2-1, with TRBD2 matching 13 bases. The CDR3 runs 14 residues. CDR1 is WNHNN and CDR2 is SYGVQD in the germline V gene (reference sequence). V was pared by 6 bases and J by 10 bases, with 6 bases of the junction left unmatched. This CDR3 reads CASSGTSGIGEQFF. The CDR3 DNA reads TGCGCCAGCAGCGGGACTAGCGGGATTGGGGAGCAGTTCTTC.

This rearrangement joins TRBV28 to TRBJ2-1; 8 nucleotides agree with TRBD1. This CDR3 is 14 amino acids long. V was clipped by 5 bases and J by 1 base; unmatched bases: 1. The germline V gene has CDR1 MDHEN and CDR2 SYDVKM. CDR3 residues: CASSRTGSYNEQFF. The CDR3 DNA follows: TGTGCCAGCAGTCGGACAGGGTCCTACAATGAGCAGTTCTTC. The full variable domain, in which reference TRBV28 and TRBJ2-1 provide the parts outside the CDR3, is DVKVTQSSRYLVKRTGEKVFLECVQDMDHENMFWYRQDPGLGLRLIYFSYDVKMKEKGDIPEGYSVSREKKERFSLILESASTNQTSMYLCASSRTGSYNEQFFGPGTRLTVL.

The V call is TRBV7-3, the J call TRBJ2-7; 9 bases fit TRBD1. Germline lookup yields CDR1 SGHTA and CDR2 FQGTGA. J gave up 5 bases and V 0 bases, and 5 bases lay outside the gene matches. This CDR3 is built from 15 residues. CDR3 in amino acids: CASSLTGQGLDEQYF. The DNA of the CDR3 is TGTGCCAGCAGCTTAACGGGACAGGGTCTGGACGAGCAGTACTTC.

The table lists this clone with a count of one. The rearrangement uses TRBV5-4 and TRBJ1-2; 10 bases match TRBD1. V gave up 3 bases and J gave up 5 bases; unmatched junction bases: 10. This CDR3 is built from 16 residues. Germline CDR1 reads SGHNT; CDR2 reads YYREEE (reference sequence). The CDR3, as DNA: TGTGCCAGCAGCTCTCACCCGGGACAGGGGACTTATGGCTACACCTTC. The encoded protein is CASSSHPGQGTYGYTF.

As concerns this clone: The same CDR3 also results from other DNA sequences found in this sample. V usage is TRBV7-8 and J usage is TRBJ2-2; 7 nucleotides line up with TRBD2. The CDR3 length is 15 residues. Germline CDR1 reads SGHVS; CDR2 reads FQNEAQ. V was clipped by 3 bases and J by 0 bases; unmatched bases: 1. This CDR3 is CASSLSGANTGELFF. CDR3 in DNA: TGTGCCAGCAGCTTGAGCGGGGCGAACACCGGGGAGCTGTTTTTT. Based on the CDR3 plus reference TRBV7-8 and TRBJ2-2, the full variable domain is GAGVSQSPRYKVAKRGQDVALRCDPISGHVSLFWYQQALGQGPEFLTYFQNEAQLDKSGLPSDRFFAERPEGSVSTLKIQRTQQEDSAVYLCASSLSGANTGELFFGEGSRLTVL.

The V and J genes are TRBV27 and TRBJ2-3; maybe TRBD2 (5 bases). V was cut by 5 bases and J by 3 bases, with 18 bases left in between. Germline V gives CDR1 MNHEY, CDR2 SMNVEV (reference sequence). CDR3 length equals 16 residues. CDR3 region: CASSVDGVRSTDTQYF. The CDR3, as DNA: TGTGCCAGCAGTGTCGACGGGGTACGGAGTACAGATACGCAGTATTTT.

This clone showed up just once. The chain joins TRBV6-5 to TRBJ1-2; 9 nucleotides align to TRBD1. The germline CDR1 and CDR2 sequences are MNHEY and SVGAGI. The CDR3 sequence is 13 residues long. V shed 5 bases, J shed 8 bases, and the junction held 6 bases outside the gene matches. CDR3 amino acids: CASSRWTGEGYTF. As DNA, the CDR3 is TGTGCCAGCAGTCGGTGGACAGGGGAAGGCTACACCTTC.

The chain carries TRBV2 and TRBJ2-7, with D maybe TRBD1 (5 bases). This CDR3 has 16 residues. Germline V gives CDR1 SNHLY, CDR2 FYNNEI. V shed 3 bases and J shed 2 bases, with 17 bases lying between them. The CDR3 spells CASSDPGLGPPYEQYF. In nucleotides, the CDR3 is TGTGCCAGCAGTGATCCGGGTTTGGGGCCCCCCTACGAGCAGTACTTC.

The gene calls are TRBV19 and TRBJ1-4, with a weak D call TRBD1 (5 bases). This CDR3 contains 13 residues. Germline CDR1 and CDR2: LNHDA and SQIVND (reference sequence). Trimming removed 5 bases from V and 12 bases from J, with 16 bases in between. CDR3 nucleotide sequence: TGTGCCAGTAGTTTCTTGCAGGGAAAGGAACTGTTTTTT. Protein sequence: CASSFLQGKELFF. The whole variable domain, remainder taken from reference TRBV19 and TRBJ1-4, is DGGITQSPKYLFRKEGQNVTLSCEQNLNHDAMYWYRQDPGQGLRLIYYSQIVNDFQKGDIAEGYSVSREKKESFPLTVTSAQKNPTAFYLCASSFLQGKELFFGSGTQLSVL.

V is TRBV15 and J is TRBJ1-2; D gene unclear. Germline CDR1 reads LNHNV; CDR2 reads YYDKDF (reference sequence). The CDR3 has 12 residues. V was pared by 4 bases and J by 0 bases, with 3 bases between. The CDR3 protein is CATSTANYGYTF. CDR3 DNA: TGTGCCACCAGCACGGCTAACTATGGCTACACCTTC.

The rearrangement uses TRBV29-1 and TRBJ2-1, with D possibly matching TRBD1 (5 bases). V lost 6 bases, J lost 8 bases, and 14 bases lay in between. Germline V lookup: CDR1 SQVTM, CDR2 ANQGSEA. The CDR3 is 12 residues long. CDR3 nucleotides: TGCAGCGTGCAGGTTCAGGGTCATGAGCAGTTCTTC. Translating gives CSVQVQGHEQFF.

The rearrangement links TRBV6-5 to TRBJ1-4; D gene unclear. V was trimmed by 6 bases and J by 6 bases, leaving 14 bases between them. The CDR3 spans 14 residues. The germline V gene encodes CDR1 MNHEY and CDR2 SVGAGI. The CDR3 protein is CASREDRGDEKLFF. CDR3 in DNA: TGTGCCAGCAGGGAGGACCGGGGTGATGAAAAACTGTTTTTT.

This clone was seen once. The V and J genes are TRBV28 and TRBJ1-1; TRBD1 might be the D (5 bases). V was cut by 2 bases and J by 3 bases, with 10 bases left in between. CDR3 length: 14 amino acids. Germline V gene data show CDR1 as MDHEN and CDR2 as SYDVKM. The CDR3 DNA is TGTGCCAGCAGTTTAAGGGGAAGTTACACTGAAGCTTTCTTT. It codes for CASSLRGSYTEAFF.